What follows are 27 T cell receptor beta chains derived from one specimen sequenced in a study of tumor-infiltrating lymphocytes in primary liver carcinoma. It was unsorted whole blood that yielded blood RNA, and germline DNA was also extracted. The researchers produced TCR beta cDNA from approximately 550 ng total RNA with a constant-region primer. Generation of the TCR beta libraries relied on three nested multiplex PCR rounds using slightly modified ARM-PCR. The first two PCR rounds used TRBV1-TRBV30 primers with a Cbeta primer, about 9 cycles each. One entry per CDR3 protein results from TCRdb running MiXCR on the multiplex PCR reads. The sample includes 180,000 or so distinct CDR3 sequences, roughly three fifths of them seen just once. The material sequenced was peripheral blood. Receptors originate from a man aged 35-49 years with primary liver carcinoma and hepatitis B virus infection.

As to this clonotype: One end of the junction varies from germline; a read error may be responsible. The V call is TRBV4-1, the J call TRBJ2-2; 7 positions agree with TRBD2. Per germline, CDR1 MGHRA and CDR2 YSYEKL. This CDR3 region has 17 residues. CDR3 sequence reads: CAISYTTSLTVTGELFF. DNA for the CDR3: TGCGCCATCAGCTACACGACTAGCCTAACGGTCACCGGGGAGCTGTTTTTT.

The CDR3 DNA follows: TGTGCCAGCACCCATCTTGCTAGCGGGAGTGGGAATGAGCAGTTCTTC. Translation gives CASTHLASGSGNEQFF. This chain links TRBV28 with TRBJ2-1, with 10 bases that match TRBD2. Germline V gene lookup returns CDR1 MDHEN and CDR2 SYDVKM. The J segment lost 7 bases and the V segment lost 7 bases, leaving 13 bases of the junction unmatched. The CDR3 is made up of 16 amino acids.

This clonotype was seen a handful of times. V is TRBV6-6 and J is TRBJ2-1, with D possibly matching TRBD2 (5 bases). The CDR3 is made up of 13 amino acids. Trimming pared 7 bases from V and 5 bases from J, leaving 12 bases between. Germline loops: CDR1 MNHNY, CDR2 SVGAGI (reference sequence). As DNA, the CDR3 is TGTGCCAGCAAATGGCGGGCGAACAATGAGCAGTTCTTC. This translates into CASKWRANNEQFF.

The V gene is TRBV10-3, the J gene TRBJ1-2, with D uncertain. Trimming took 6 bases from V and 4 from J, leaving 12 bases between them. Looked up from germline, CDR1 is ENHRY and CDR2 is SYGVKD. The CDR3 runs to 13 residues. CDR3 coding DNA: TGTGCCATCAGCTTCGGGAAGCGCTATGGCTACACCTTC. Residues: CAISFGKRYGYTF.

The chain combines TRBV29-1 with TRBJ2-3, with D perhaps matching TRBD1 or TRBD2 (5 bases each). V lost 4 bases and J lost 10, with 24 bases in between. The germline V gene has CDR1 SQVTM and CDR2 ANQGSEA. The CDR3 consists of 15 residues. In DNA form, the CDR3 reads TGCAGCGTTGCAGGGAGAAGCTGGAGCGGTAGAGCGCAGTATTTT. Encoded protein: CSVAGRSWSGRAQYF.

This clonotype was recorded at least ten times. The chain recombines TRBV11-2 with TRBJ2-7; 8 nucleotides align to TRBD2. With 4 bases clipped from V and 0 bases from J, the junction kept 8 bases outside the gene matches. CDR1 and CDR2 from the germline V gene are SGHAT and FQNNGV. The CDR3 is made up of 16 amino acids. The CDR3 DNA is TGTGCCAGCAGCTCCTTTCCGGGGGGGCCCTCCTACGAGCAGTACTTC. This gives the protein CASSSFPGGPSYEQYF.

This clonotype has a count of ten or more. The chain joins TRBV11-3 to TRBJ2-1; either TRBD1 or TRBD2 may supply D (5 bases each). CDR1 is SGHNT and CDR2 is YENEEA in the germline V gene. Trimming took off 1 base at V and 12 bases at J, with 13 bases between the two ends. The CDR3 is 13 amino acids. The DNA for the CDR3 is TGTGCCAGCAGCTTAGTCTCCTCGGGGCGGCAGTTCTTC. Translating it yields CASSLVSSGRQFF.

This clonotype appeared many times. CDR3 protein: CASSTNRAGELFF. The DNA of the CDR3 is TGTGCCAGCAGCACCAACAGGGCCGGGGAGCTGTTTTTT. The chain uses TRBV11-2 and TRBJ2-2; D might be TRBD1 (6 bases). Per germline, CDR1 SGHAT and CDR2 FQNNGV. Deletions cut 5 bases from V and 6 bases from J, with 10 bases between. The CDR3 extends over 13 amino acids.

The chain has TRBV12-3 or TRBV12-4 and TRBJ2-3, with D possibly called TRBD1 or TRBD2 (5 bases each). The CDR3 sequence is 13 residues long. Trimming pared 7 bases from V and 15 bases from J, leaving 23 bases between. The CDR3 loop is CASNSPLGEFRYF. The DNA of the CDR3 is TGTGCCAGCAATTCTCCCTTGGGGGAGTTTCGTTATTTT.

The chain has TRBV7-3 and TRBJ2-3, with D possibly TRBD1 on 5 matching bases. Trimming pared 0 bases from V and 3 bases from J, leaving 13 bases between. CDR1 and CDR2 (germline): SGHTA, FQGTGA. This CDR3 is built from 16 residues. CDR3 residues: CASSLTLQGSTDTQYF. The CDR3 bases are TGTGCCAGCAGCTTAACTCTGCAGGGAAGTACAGATACGCAGTATTTT.

V and J are TRBV12-3 or TRBV12-4 and TRBJ1-5; the match to TRBD1 covers 8 bases. This CDR3 is built from 15 residues. Losses at the gene ends were 3 bases for V and 4 bases for J; bases not matched to a gene: 5. The CDR3 region has the DNA TGTGCCAGCAGTTTCGGCAGGGGGCTTAATCAGCCCCAGCATTTT. Residues: CASSFGRGLNQPQHF.

Regarding this clonotype: A single base separates this from a much larger clone, so it may be a read error. In DNA, the CDR3 is TGCAGCGTTGACTCGGTCGGCGGAAACACCATACATTTT. Protein sequence: CSVDSVGGNTIHF. This sequence joins TRBV29-1 and TRBJ1-3; no definite D call. Looked up from germline, CDR1 is SQVTM and CDR2 is ANQGSEA. There are 13 residues in the CDR3.

Remarks on this clonotype: Compared with germline, one end of the junction differs, possibly owing to a read error. The J gene is TRBJ2-3, the V gene TRBV11-3; D not certain. CDR1 is SGHNT and CDR2 is YENEEA in the germline V gene. The CDR3 covers 12 residues. Written as DNA, the CDR3 is TGTGTCAGCAGCTCGGGTAGGGATACGCAGTATTTT. Translation: CVSSSGRDTQYF.

The sample holds a few counts of this clonotype. V usage is TRBV6-6 and J usage is TRBJ2-7; no definite D call. V lost 7 bases and J lost 7, with 11 bases in between. The germline CDR1 and CDR2 sequences are MNHNY and SVGAGI (reference sequence). CDR3 size: 11 residues. The CDR3 nucleotides are TGTGCCAGCACCTCAACTGAGGAGCAGTACTTC. Its translation: CASTSTEEQYF.

This clonotype was observed a few times. V gene TRBV14 combines with J gene TRBJ2-3, with 10 nucleotides matching TRBD2. CDR1 is SGHDN, CDR2 FVKESK, per germline. Trimming removed 4 bases from V and 6 bases from J; junction bases left unmatched: 4. CDR3 size: 14 residues. The CDR3 loop reads CASSRTSGIDTQYF. Written as DNA, the CDR3 is TGTGCCAGCAGCCGGACTAGCGGAATTGATACGCAGTATTTT.

Only one count was recorded for this clonotype. The chain uses TRBV5-4 and TRBJ2-5; 7 nucleotides match TRBD1. V shed 6 bases and J 4 bases; nucleotides not matched to a gene: 12. Germline CDR1 reads SGHNT; CDR2 reads YYREEE (reference sequence). CDR3 length equals 15 residues. CDR3: CASNQPTGNPETQYF. In nucleotides, the CDR3 is TGTGCCAGCAACCAACCGACAGGGAACCCAGAGACCCAGTACTTC.

This CDR3 is CASSQEKAQSREKLFF. The CDR3 DNA reads as TGTGCCAGCAGCCAAGAAAAAGCGCAGAGCAGGGAAAAACTGTTTTTT. V is TRBV4-2 and J is TRBJ1-4; D unresolved. CDR3 size: 16 residues. The V gene's germline CDR1 is LGHNA and CDR2 YNFKEQ. V was pared by 0 bases and J by 8 bases, with 16 bases between.

With regard to this clonotype: Mismatch with germline at one junction end may stem from a read error. The gene calls are TRBV6-5 and TRBJ2-3; D perhaps matches TRBD2 (6 bases). From germline, CDR1 is MNHEY and CDR2 SVGAGI. This CDR3 comprises 14 residues. CDR3 coding DNA: TGTGCCAGCAGTTCTGCGGGGAGCACAGATGCGCAGTATTTT. Translating gives CASSSAGSTDAQYF.

Points on this clonotype: A clone one base away is much larger, so this may be a read error. CDR3 bases: TGTGCCAGCAGCTTCACAGAGAACACCTGGGAGCTGTTTTTT. It encodes CASSFTENTWELFF. The chain carries TRBV11-2 and TRBJ2-2; D uncertain. The CDR3 covers 14 residues. Germline V lookup: CDR1 SGHAT, CDR2 FQNNGV.

The table lists this clonotype with a count of one. This may arise from a read error, as a much more abundant clone is one base away. The genes are TRBV11-2 and TRBJ2-7, with 10 bases lining up with TRBD2. This CDR3 has 13 residues. Germline V CDR1 and CDR2: SGHAT, FQNNGV. CDR3 bases: TGTGCCAACAGCAGAGGACTAGCGGACGAGCAGTACTTC. Residues: CANSRGLADEQYF.

A single count supports this clonotype. This may arise from a read error, as a much more abundant clone is one base away. The J gene is TRBJ2-5, the V gene TRBV29-1; D possibly matches TRBD1 or TRBD2 (5 bases each). Germline V gene data show CDR1 as SQVTM and CDR2 as ANQGSEA. The CDR3 is 13 amino acids. The CDR3 bases are TGCAGCGTTGAAGATGGACTGGATGGGACCCAGAACTTC. It specifies CSVEDGLDGTQNF.

This chain uses TRBV10-2 with TRBJ1-5; possibly TRBD1 for D (5 bases). CDR1 WSHSY and CDR2 SAAADI come from the germline V gene. Trimming took 4 bases from V and 1 from J, leaving 17 bases between them. This CDR3 spans 17 amino acids. Here the CDR3 reads CASSGDRGVPSNQPQHF. The CDR3 DNA reads TGCGCCAGCAGTGGGGATCGGGGGGTGCCGAGCAATCAGCCCCAGCATTTT.

The rearrangement links TRBV10-3 to TRBJ1-2; D is undetermined. CDR3 size: 14 residues. Germline V gives CDR1 ENHRY, CDR2 SYGVKD. Trimming shortened V by 2 bases and J by 5 bases, and 12 bases separated the two germline ends. The CDR3, as DNA: TGTGCCATCAGTGAGGGACGGGTGGAGTATGGCTACACCTTC. Protein: CAISEGRVEYGYTF.

CDR3 in DNA: TGTGCCAGCAGCAGAGAATTAAGCTCCTACGAGCAGTACTTC. As protein: CASSRELSSYEQYF. The chain joins TRBV5-6 to TRBJ2-7; D is unresolved. Trimming removed 4 bases at V and 0 bases at J, with 11 bases between. This CDR3 region has 14 residues. Germline values: CDR1 SGHDT, CDR2 YYEEEE. Variable domain in full (rest from reference TRBV5-6 and TRBJ2-7): DAGVTQSPTHLIKTRGQQVTLRCSPKSGHDTVSWYQQALGQGPQFIFQYYEEEERQRGNFPDRFSGHQFPNYSSELNVNALLLGDSALYLCASSRELSSYEQYFGPGTRLTVT.

This chain's CDR3 is CASSFSGLSGDEQFF. Here the CDR3 DNA reads TGTGCCAGCAGTTTCTCGGGACTATCGGGAGATGAGCAGTTCTTC. The J gene is TRBJ2-1, the V gene TRBV6-5; 7 bases agree with TRBD2. CDR1 and CDR2 from the germline V gene are MNHEY and SVGAGI. The junction had 11 bases not matched to a gene; V was cut back by 4 bases and J by 8 bases. The CDR3 consists of 15 residues.

Of note for this clonotype: The junction differs from germline at one of its ends, possibly a read error. This chain joins TRBV6-5 and TRBJ2-2; weak D call: TRBD2 (5 bases). CDR1 MNHEY and CDR2 SVGAGI come from the germline V gene. The CDR3 sequence is 13 residues long. The CDR3 loop is CASSYEETGEPFF. The DNA for the CDR3 is TGTGCCAGCAGTTACGAAGAGACCGGGGAGCCGTTTTTT.

Regarding this clonotype: A much larger clonotype is one base distant, so this may be a read error. CDR3 in DNA: TGCAGCGCCTCCTCCAGGGCGAACACTGAAGCTTTCTTT. Translating it yields CSASSRANTEAFF. The rearrangement joins TRBV29-1 to TRBJ1-1, with D tentatively TRBD1 (5 bases). Deletions cut 7 bases from V and 1 base from J, with 13 bases between. Germline V gives CDR1 SQVTM, CDR2 ANQGSEA. The CDR3 length is 13 residues.